The 29 T cell receptor beta chains listed next were all sequenced from one sample in a study of blood T cell repertoires in COVID-19. Libraries were prepared by immunoSEQ multiplex PCR; TCRdb keeps only in-frame clonotypes and omits some of them. Among around 180,000 clones, approximately 90% were seen once, and the ten largest hold 3.5% to 5%. Source material: peripheral blood. These receptors all stem from a woman aged 25 to 39 with acute or convalescent COVID-19.

In DNA form, the CDR3 reads TGTGCCAGCAGCGGCCCAGGGGTGGGATACGAGCAGTACTTC. It translates to CASSGPGVGYEQYF. The chain joins TRBV27 to TRBJ2-7, with D possibly matching TRBD1 (6 bases). The CDR3 is made up of 14 amino acids. Germline V gene sequence: CDR1 MNHEY, CDR2 SMNVEV (reference sequence). Trimming removed 6 bases from V and 4 bases from J, with 16 bases in between.

The gene calls are TRBV2 and TRBJ2-3; no clear D gene. This CDR3 spans 11 amino acids. V was trimmed by 8 bases and J by 4 bases, leaving 7 bases between them. CDR1 and CDR2 from the germline V gene are SNHLY and FYNNEI. DNA for the CDR3: TGTGCCAGCGCCGAGGCAGATACGCAGTATTTT. Translated, it gives CASAEADTQYF.

The V gene is TRBV5-6, the J gene TRBJ1-3, with D uncertain. CDR1 is SGHDT and CDR2 is YYEEEE in the germline V gene. The CDR3 loop spans 13 amino acids. Trimming shortened V by 2 bases and J by 4 bases, and 7 bases separated the two germline ends. The CDR3 sequence is CASSFGWGNTIYF. The CDR3 DNA sequence: TGTGCCAGCAGCTTCGGGTGGGGAAACACCATATATTTT.

The DNA of the CDR3 is TGTGCCAGCAGCTTTATAGCGGGAGCGGGCGGGGAGCTGTTTTTT. Its translation is CASSFIAGAGGELFF. The chain recombines TRBV5-6 with TRBJ2-2; TRBD2 agrees at 9 bases. Germline CDR1 SGHDT, CDR2 YYEEEE. The CDR3 covers 15 residues. V lost 2 bases, J lost 7 bases, and 6 bases stayed unmatched.

The rearrangement uses TRBV19 and TRBJ1-1; 7 bases map to TRBD1. This CDR3 has 16 amino acids. Looked up from germline, CDR1 is LNHDA and CDR2 is SQIVND (reference sequence). J gave up 0 bases and V 6 bases, and 10 bases lay outside the gene matches. The CDR3 nucleotides are TGTGCCAGTAGGGAGCTTTTCGGACAGGTGAACACTGAAGCTTTCTTT. It is translated as CASRELFGQVNTEAFF.

The CDR3 region is CASNSGTPGSSPLHF. The CDR3 bases are TGTGCCAGCAATTCCGGGACTCCAGGATCCTCACCCCTCCACTTT. This sequence joins TRBV5-6 and TRBJ1-6, with D possibly TRBD1 on 5 matching bases. This CDR3 spans 15 amino acids. Germline lookup yields CDR1 SGHDT and CDR2 YYEEEE. The germline V and J ends were trimmed by 6 bases and 10 bases, with 20 bases remaining between them.

The rearrangement uses TRBV28 and TRBJ2-7; 9 nucleotides match TRBD2. V lost 6 bases to trimming and J lost 13 bases; unmatched junction nucleotides: 10. Germline V lookup: CDR1 MDHEN, CDR2 SYDVKM. The CDR3 runs to 12 residues. CDR3: CASSPGTSQTYF. CDR3 sequence (DNA): TGTGCCAGCAGCCCCGGGACTAGCCAAACTTACTTC. Using reference TRBV28 and TRBJ2-7 for the parts outside the CDR3, the full variable domain is DVKVTQSSRYLVKRTGEKVFLECVQDMDHENMFWYRQDPGLGLRLIYFSYDVKMKEKGDIPEGYSVSREKKERFSLILESASTNQTSMYLCASSPGTSQTYFGPGTRLTVT.

This rearrangement joins TRBV5-1 to TRBJ2-1, with D perhaps TRBD2 (5 bases). This CDR3 region has 15 residues. CDR1 is SGHRS, CDR2 YFSETQ, per germline. Trimming took off 0 bases at V and 4 bases at J, with 11 bases between the two ends. CDR3 coding DNA: TGCGCCAGCAGCTTGGAGGGAGATTGGTACAATGAGCAGTTCTTC. Translation: CASSLEGDWYNEQFF. Filled out from reference TRBV5-1 and TRBJ2-1, the complete variable domain reads KAGVTQTPRYLIKTRGQQVTLSCSPISGHRSVSWYQQTPGQGLQFLFEYFSETQRNKGNFPGRFSGRQFSNSRSEMNVSTLELGDSALYLCASSLEGDWYNEQFFGPGTRLTVL.

The chain couples TRBV18 to TRBJ2-6, with 11 bases identical to TRBD1. This CDR3 spans 18 amino acids. Unmatched junction bases numbered 4, after V lost 3 bases and J lost 0 bases. In germline, CDR1 is KGHSH, CDR2 LQKENI. The CDR3 DNA follows: TGTGCCAGCTCACCTACCGGGACAGGGGGCTCTGGGGCCAACGTCCTGACTTTC. This sequence encodes CASSPTGTGGSGANVLTF.

As DNA, the CDR3 is TGTGCCAGCAGCGCGGCGGGAGTATACACCGGGGAGCTGTTTTTT. It specifies CASSAAGVYTGELFF. The rearrangement links TRBV11-2 to TRBJ2-2; 7 nucleotides line up with TRBD2. The germline V gene has CDR1 SGHAT and CDR2 FQNNGV. V lost 5 bases and J lost 3; bases outside the gene matches: 6. The CDR3 covers 15 residues.

V is TRBV6-5 and J is TRBJ1-1; 10 nucleotides align to TRBD1. This CDR3 has 14 residues. Germline assignment: CDR1 MNHEY and CDR2 SVGAGI. The ends lost 5 bases at V and 5 bases at J; junction bases unmatched: 5. CDR3 in amino acids: CASSKGQGRTEAFF. Written as DNA, the CDR3 is TGTGCCAGCAGTAAGGGACAGGGGCGGACTGAAGCTTTCTTT.

This chain uses TRBV5-6 with TRBJ1-2; 7 bases fit TRBD1. The CDR3 runs to 14 residues. With V trimmed by 4 bases and J by 4 bases, 7 bases remained unmatched. CDR1 and CDR2 from the germline V gene are SGHDT and YYEEEE. CDR3 protein: CASSLKGQSYGYTF. CDR3 nucleotides: TGTGCCAGCAGCCTTAAGGGACAGAGCTATGGCTACACCTTC.

This clone has a handful of counts. The chain employs TRBV7-6 and TRBJ1-1; D is unclear. V was pared by 5 bases and J by 6 bases, with 19 bases between. The V gene's germline CDR1 is SGHVS and CDR2 FNYEAQ. This CDR3 contains 15 residues. The CDR3 coding sequence is TGTGCCAGCAGCCTAACCCAGAACACAGCTTCTGAAGCTTTCTTT. Residues: CASSLTQNTASEAFF.

The CDR3 coding sequence is TGTGCCAGCAGAACTGCGGGGTTACTACAGCCCCAGCATTTT. Encoded protein: CASRTAGLLQPQHF. The V call is TRBV28, the J call TRBJ1-5, with D unclear. The CDR3 loop spans 14 amino acids. CDR1 is MDHEN, CDR2 SYDVKM, per germline. V lost 6 bases and J lost 7, with 16 bases in between.

The chain links TRBV3-1 (or the pseudogene TRBV3-2) to TRBJ1-5; D not resolved. Germline V gene data show CDR1 as LGHDT and CDR2 as YNNKEL (reference sequence). The CDR3 has 13 amino acids. V was cut by 7 bases and J by 0 bases, with 7 bases left in between. CDR3 DNA sequence: TGTGCCAGCACAAGCCATAGCAATCAGCCCCAGCATTTT. It is translated as CASTSHSNQPQHF.

The chain couples TRBV12-3 or TRBV12-4 to TRBJ2-7; a possible D gene is TRBD1 (5 bases). This CDR3 is built from 13 residues. Trimming removed 6 bases at V and 0 bases at J, with 9 bases between. In nucleotides, the CDR3 is TGTGCCAGCAGATCGACAGCCTCCTACGAGCAGTACTTC. This codes for CASRSTASYEQYF.

V usage is TRBV5-5 and J usage is TRBJ2-7; no firm D call. From germline, CDR1 is SGHKS and CDR2 YYEKEE (reference sequence). Trimming left V 4 bases short and J 0 bases short, with 11 bases between. The CDR3 is made up of 14 amino acids. The CDR3 loop is CASSNIRSSYEQYF. The CDR3 coding sequence is TGTGCCAGCAGCAACATTAGGAGCTCCTACGAGCAGTACTTC. The full variable domain, with the rest looked up from reference TRBV5-5 and TRBJ2-7, is DAGVTQSPTHLIKTRGQQVTLRCSPISGHKSVSWYQQVLGQGPQFIFQYYEKEERGRGNFPDRFSARQFPNYSSELNVNALLLGDSALYLCASSNIRSSYEQYFGPGTRLTVT.

The J gene is TRBJ2-3, the V gene TRBV5-6; 9 nucleotides line up with TRBD2. The CDR3 totals 16 residues. CDR1 and CDR2 from the germline V gene are SGHDT and YYEEEE. J was trimmed by 1 base and V by 4 bases; bases with no gene match: 7. The CDR3 DNA reads TGTGCCAGCAGCCCCTATAGCGGGAGAGGCACAGATACGCAGTATTTT. As protein: CASSPYSGRGTDTQYF. The entire variable domain, with the rest obtained from reference TRBV5-6 and TRBJ2-3, is as follows: DAGVTQSPTHLIKTRGQQVTLRCSPKSGHDTVSWYQQALGQGPQFIFQYYEEEERQRGNFPDRFSGHQFPNYSSELNVNALLLGDSALYLCASSPYSGRGTDTQYFGPGTRLTVL.

This clone came up a few times. This chain connects TRBV10-3 to TRBJ1-2; TRBD1 aligns across 7 bases. The length of the CDR3 is 14 residues. Looked up from germline, CDR1 is ENHRY and CDR2 is SYGVKD. The V gene end was trimmed by 6 bases and the J gene end by 2 bases; junction bases not matched to a gene: 6. CDR3: CAIRGLTGNYGYTF. CDR3 coding DNA: TGTGCCATCAGGGGGCTGACAGGGAACTATGGCTACACCTTC.

The chain employs TRBV7-2 and TRBJ2-3, with TRBD2 identical over 8 bases. In germline, CDR1 is SGHTA, CDR2 FQGNSA. With V trimmed by 2 bases and J by 0 bases, 7 bases remained unmatched. This CDR3 is built from 17 residues. DNA for the CDR3: TGTGCCAGCAGCTTAAGGGCTAGCGGGCCCAGCACAGATACGCAGTATTTT. This gives the protein CASSLRASGPSTDTQYF.

The rearrangement links TRBV18 to TRBJ2-7; TRBD2 matches at 16 bases. This CDR3 spans 16 amino acids. With V trimmed by 0 bases and J by 6 bases, 2 bases remained unmatched. Germline CDR1 reads KGHSH; CDR2 reads LQKENI. CDR3 sequence reads: CASSPPGLAGGSEQYF. In DNA, the CDR3 is TGTGCCAGCTCACCACCGGGACTAGCGGGAGGGAGCGAGCAGTACTTC.

The chain carries TRBV7-2 and TRBJ1-2; D may be TRBD1 (6 bases). Trimming removed 2 bases at V and 8 bases at J, with 18 bases between. The germline gives CDR1 SGHTA, CDR2 FQGNSA. This CDR3 is 15 amino acids long. CDR3 protein: CASSLSRSGGRGYTF. The CDR3 DNA is TGTGCCAGCAGCTTATCTAGATCGGGGGGGCGCGGCTACACCTTC.

The chain has TRBV5-1 and TRBJ1-1, with D perhaps matching TRBD1 (6 bases). From germline, CDR1 is SGHRS and CDR2 YFSETQ. The CDR3 loop spans 14 amino acids. With 5 bases removed from V and 4 bases from J, the gap between germline ends came to 15 bases. CDR3 residues: CASSYQGGGTEAFF. The CDR3 bases are TGCGCCAGCAGTTATCAGGGAGGGGGCACTGAAGCTTTCTTT.

The V and J genes are TRBV7-8 and TRBJ2-1; 14 bases line up with TRBD2. The length of the CDR3 is 13 residues. Germline lookup yields CDR1 SGHVS and CDR2 FQNEAQ. Trimming removed 8 bases from V and 10 bases from J; junction bases left unmatched: 4. CDR3 residues: CASGTSGSKEQFF. The CDR3 nucleotides read TGTGCCAGCGGGACTAGCGGGAGTAAAGAGCAGTTCTTC.

The chain couples TRBV30 to TRBJ2-5; 8 nucleotides agree with TRBD2. After removal of 0 bases from V and 1 base from J, the junction contained 10 bases not matched to a gene. CDR3 length: 17 residues. The germline V gene has CDR1 GTSNPN and CDR2 SVGIG (reference sequence). The CDR3 loop is CAWSVTKAGEPQETQYF. DNA for the CDR3: TGTGCCTGGAGTGTAACCAAAGCGGGAGAACCCCAAGAGACCCAGTACTTC.

The chain carries TRBV28 and TRBJ2-2; D may be TRBD2 (6 bases). The CDR3 length is 14 residues. V shed 7 bases and J shed 4 bases, with 13 bases lying between them. Germline values: CDR1 MDHEN, CDR2 SYDVKM. In nucleotides, the CDR3 is TGTGCCAGCAAAACCGGAGGGCCCACCGGGGAGCTGTTTTTT. It translates to CASKTGGPTGELFF.

V usage is TRBV5-1 and J usage is TRBJ2-1, with D possibly matching TRBD2 (5 bases). CDR1 and CDR2 from the germline V gene are SGHRS and YFSETQ. V was clipped by 2 bases and J by 6 bases, with 15 bases between them. The CDR3 has 15 residues. The CDR3 spells CASSFLGVGINEQFF. The DNA for the CDR3 is TGCGCCAGCAGCTTTTTGGGAGTTGGGATCAATGAGCAGTTCTTC.

The chain uses TRBV28 and TRBJ1-5, with D maybe TRBD1 (5 bases). This CDR3 spans 12 amino acids. The germline V gene encodes CDR1 MDHEN and CDR2 SYDVKM. V shed 8 bases and J shed 4 bases, with 9 bases lying between them. The CDR3 here is CASCKGNQPQHF. CDR3 nucleotides: TGTGCCAGCTGTAAGGGGAATCAGCCCCAGCATTTT.

V and J are TRBV11-2 and TRBJ1-5; the D is unclear. V was shortened by 6 bases and J by 9 bases, with 15 bases between the two germline ends. The germline CDR1 and CDR2 sequences are SGHAT and FQNNGV. The CDR3 contains 13 residues. This CDR3 reads CASSLTGGAPQHF. CDR3 sequence (DNA): TGTGCCAGCAGTCTAACGGGAGGCGCGCCCCAGCATTTT.